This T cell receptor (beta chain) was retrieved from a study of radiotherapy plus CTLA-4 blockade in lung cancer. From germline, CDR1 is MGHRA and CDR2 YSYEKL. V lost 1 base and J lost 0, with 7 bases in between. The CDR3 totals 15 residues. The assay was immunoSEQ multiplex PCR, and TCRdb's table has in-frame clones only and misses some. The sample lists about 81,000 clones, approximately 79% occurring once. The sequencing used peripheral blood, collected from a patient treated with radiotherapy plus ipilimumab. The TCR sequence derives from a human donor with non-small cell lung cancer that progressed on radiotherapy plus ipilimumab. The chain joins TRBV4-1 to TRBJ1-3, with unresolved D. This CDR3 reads CASSQGLGSGNTIYF. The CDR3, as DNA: TGCGCCAGCAGCCAAGGGCTGGGCTCTGGAAACACCATATATTTT.